Shown below are 20 T cell receptor beta chains from a single sample sequenced in a study of blood T cell repertoires in COVID-19. Produced via immunoSEQ multiplex PCR; TCRdb's table is partial and in-frame only. Of roughly 170,000 clones listed, 88% were seen once; the top ten hold roughly 24%. The material sequenced was peripheral blood. Every receptor here comes from a man between 60 and 70 years old with acute or convalescent COVID-19.

The chain recombines TRBV7-9 with TRBJ2-1; tentative D call: TRBD2 (6 bases). The CDR3 runs to 15 residues. Trimming took off 2 bases at V and 2 bases at J, with 10 bases between the two ends. Germline V CDR1 and CDR2: SEHNR, FQNEAQ (reference sequence). CDR3 DNA sequence: TGTGCCAGCAGCTTAAGAGGGACTGCCTACAATGAGCAGTTCTTC. Translated, it gives CASSLRGTAYNEQFF.

The rearrangement joins TRBV5-1 to TRBJ1-2, with TRBD1 matching 9 bases. The V segment lost 4 bases and the J segment 4 bases; nucleotides outside the gene matches: 5. CDR3 length equals 14 residues. Germline V lookup: CDR1 SGHRS, CDR2 YFSETQ. This CDR3 reads CASSKGQGGYGYTF. CDR3 sequence (DNA): TGCGCCAGCAGCAAGGGACAGGGTGGCTATGGCTACACCTTC.

J is TRBJ2-2 and V is TRBV7-2; no firm D call. V dropped 5 bases and J dropped 2 bases, with 3 bases sitting between them. CDR1 is SGHTA, CDR2 FQGNSA, per germline. CDR3 length: 12 amino acids. The DNA of the CDR3 is TGTGCCAGCAGCCCTAACACCGGGGAGCTGTTTTTT. Encoded protein: CASSPNTGELFF.

DNA for the CDR3: TGCGCCAGCAGCCAAGATTATCGGGGGGGTCAGTCAGATACGCAGTATTTT. Its protein is CASSQDYRGGQSDTQYF. V gene TRBV4-1 combines with J gene TRBJ2-3; TRBD2 agrees at 8 bases. Trimming at V came to 0 bases and at J to 4 bases, leaving 9 bases not matched to a gene. Germline V gene sequence: CDR1 MGHRA, CDR2 YSYEKL. CDR3 length: 17 residues.

The chain recombines TRBV18 with TRBJ2-7, with a weak D call TRBD2 (6 bases). The length of the CDR3 is 13 residues. The germline gives CDR1 KGHSH, CDR2 LQKENI. Trimming left V 6 bases short and J 6 bases short, with 15 bases between. This CDR3 is CASSSGEFGEQYF. The CDR3 coding sequence is TGTGCCAGCTCCTCGGGAGAGTTTGGCGAGCAGTACTTC.

The gene calls are TRBV7-3 and TRBJ2-1, with 7 bases aligning to TRBD2. The CDR3 runs to 16 residues. J gave up 0 bases and V 4 bases, and 6 bases lay outside the gene matches. Per germline, CDR1 SGHTA and CDR2 FQGTGA. This CDR3 reads CASSSKIAGSYNEQFF. The DNA of the CDR3 is TGTGCCAGCAGCTCGAAAATAGCGGGCTCCTACAATGAGCAGTTCTTC.

The chain joins TRBV2 to TRBJ2-7, with D tentatively TRBD2 (6 bases). Between the trimmed V and J ends, which lost 7 bases and 3 bases, there was a span of 13 bases. The CDR3 consists of 13 residues. Germline-derived CDR1 and CDR2 are SNHLY and FYNNEI. CDR3 sequence (DNA): TGTGCCAGCAAAGGGACTGCTCGCTACGAGCAGTACTTC. Its protein is CASKGTARYEQYF.

The rearrangement uses TRBV24-1 and TRBJ1-2; D is possibly TRBD1 (6 bases). Germline values: CDR1 KGHDR, CDR2 SFDVKD. The CDR3 has 13 residues. V lost 3 bases and J lost 8, with 12 bases in between. CDR3 in DNA: TGTGCCACCAGTGATACAGGGCAGGGCGGCTACACCTTC. Translated: CATSDTGQGGYTF.

The V and J genes are TRBV2 and TRBJ1-1; 8 nucleotides agree with TRBD1. The germline gives CDR1 SNHLY, CDR2 FYNNEI. Trimming took 6 bases from V and 0 from J; bases not matched to a gene: 12. This CDR3 has 17 residues. The CDR3 DNA follows: TGTGCCAGCAGGCCTTCAGGGGGCGTGGGGTTGAACACTGAAGCTTTCTTT. It translates to CASRPSGGVGLNTEAFF.

This sequence joins TRBV11-3 and TRBJ2-2; no reliable D call. The CDR3 runs 13 residues. The V gene's germline CDR1 is SGHNT and CDR2 YENEEA. The V gene lost 7 bases and the J gene lost 4 bases, with 10 bases spanning the gap. CDR3 sequence (DNA): TGTGCCAGCAACGACATGTCCACCGGGGAGCTGTTTTTT. Translation gives CASNDMSTGELFF.

V and J are TRBV11-3 and TRBJ2-7; 7 bases agree with TRBD1. Germline V gene sequence: CDR1 SGHNT, CDR2 YENEEA. The junction had 7 bases not matched to a gene; V was cut back by 5 bases and J by 3 bases. CDR3 length equals 14 residues. The CDR3 reads CASSLGQVGYEQYF. CDR3 nucleotide sequence: TGTGCCAGCAGCCTCGGACAGGTGGGCTACGAGCAGTACTTC. The whole variable domain, remainder taken from reference TRBV11-3 and TRBJ2-7, is EAGVVQSPRYKIIEKKQPVAFWCNPISGHNTLYWYLQNLGQGPELLIRYENEEAVDDSQLPKDRFSAERLKGVDSTLKIQPAELGDSAVYLCASSLGQVGYEQYFGPGTRLTVT.

V is TRBV9 and J is TRBJ2-3; 7 bases map to TRBD2. The trim removed 4 bases at V and 0 bases at J, leaving 11 bases unmatched. Germline V gene sequence: CDR1 SGDLS, CDR2 YYNGEE. This CDR3 spans 17 amino acids. The CDR3 DNA sequence: TGTGCCAGCAGCACGAGAGGCGGGGGAGCTAGCACAGATACGCAGTATTTT. It translates to CASSTRGGGASTDTQYF. The full variable domain, completed using reference TRBV9 and TRBJ2-3, is DSGVTQTPKHLITATGQRVTLRCSPRSGDLSVYWYQQSLDQGLQFLIQYYNGEERAKGNILERFSAQQFPDLHSELNLSSLELGDSALYFCASSTRGGGASTDTQYFGPGTRLTVL.

V usage is TRBV27 and J usage is TRBJ2-2; 9 bases map to TRBD1. V gave up 6 bases and J gave up 3 bases; unmatched junction bases: 11. Germline-derived CDR1 and CDR2 are MNHEY and SMNVEV (reference sequence). This CDR3 region has 17 residues. The CDR3 bases are TGTGCCAGCAGCCCTCTCCCTGGACAGGGGTACACCGGGGAGCTGTTTTTT. Protein sequence: CASSPLPGQGYTGELFF.

The genes are TRBV20-1 and TRBJ1-2; tentatively, D is TRBD1 (6 bases). The germline V gene has CDR1 DFQATT and CDR2 SNEGSKA (reference sequence). Trimming removed 6 bases from V and 8 bases from J, with 25 bases in between. CDR3 size: 15 residues. CDR3 protein: CSASPSTGGSTGYTF. CDR3 DNA: TGCAGTGCGAGTCCATCTACGGGGGGCTCTACGGGCTACACCTTC.

The rearrangement links TRBV27 to TRBJ2-5; D possibly corresponds to TRBD1 (5 bases). The CDR3 totals 19 residues. With 3 bases removed from V and 2 bases from J, the gap between germline ends came to 25 bases. The germline gives CDR1 MNHEY, CDR2 SMNVEV (reference sequence). DNA of the CDR3: TGTGCCAGCAGTTTCTTGAAGGACGTCAGGACATCGGGTCAAGAGACCCAGTACTTC. Encoded protein: CASSFLKDVRTSGQETQYF.

The gene calls are TRBV7-9 and TRBJ1-2; 8 bases fit TRBD1. The ends lost 0 bases at V and 4 bases at J; junction bases unmatched: 4. Germline CDR1 reads SEHNR; CDR2 reads FQNEAQ (reference sequence). The CDR3 sequence is 15 residues long. CDR3 residues: CASSLAGGTGYGYTF. CDR3 DNA: TGTGCCAGCAGCTTAGCCGGGGGGACAGGCTATGGCTACACCTTC.

This chain joins TRBV19 and TRBJ1-5; 9 positions agree with TRBD1. CDR1 LNHDA and CDR2 SQIVND come from the germline V gene (reference sequence). This CDR3 spans 15 amino acids. J was trimmed by 7 bases and V by 3 bases; bases with no gene match: 7. The CDR3 here is CASSMGGQGSQPQHF. The DNA of the CDR3 is TGTGCCAGTAGTATGGGGGGACAGGGTAGCCAGCCCCAGCATTTT.

The V call is TRBV11-3, the J call TRBJ2-7; possible D gene TRBD2, 5 bases. Trimming pared 6 bases from V and 1 base from J, leaving 10 bases between. This CDR3 is 13 amino acids long. Germline V gene lookup returns CDR1 SGHNT and CDR2 YENEEA. The chain's CDR3 is CASRYPGSYEQYF. The CDR3 DNA is TGTGCCAGCAGATACCCGGGGTCCTACGAGCAGTACTTC.

This chain uses TRBV7-2 with TRBJ1-2, with TRBD1 identical over 7 bases. The length of the CDR3 is 16 residues. Germline V lookup: CDR1 SGHTA, CDR2 FQGNSA. V lost 0 bases, J lost 4 bases, and 8 bases stayed unmatched. CDR3 sequence reads: CASSLAVGQATYGYTF. The CDR3 region has the DNA TGTGCCAGCAGCTTAGCGGTTGGACAGGCTACCTATGGCTACACCTTC. The full variable domain, completed using reference TRBV7-2 and TRBJ1-2, is GAGVSQSPSNKVTEKGKDVELRCDPISGHTALYWYRQSLGQGLEFLIYFQGNSAPDKSGLPSDRFSAERTGGSVSTLTIQRTQQEDSAVYLCASSLAVGQATYGYTFGSGTRLTVV.

Worth noting for this clone: The identical CDR3 is also encoded by other nucleotide sequences in the sample. The V gene is TRBV9, the J gene TRBJ2-5, with 10 nucleotides matching TRBD2. There are 15 residues in the CDR3. Germline CDR1 reads SGDLS; CDR2 reads YYNGEE. J lost 3 bases, V lost 0 bases, and 2 bases had no gene match. CDR3 sequence: CASSVGLAGEETQYF. CDR3 bases: TGTGCCAGCAGCGTAGGGCTAGCGGGGGAAGAGACCCAGTACTTC.